This TCR beta chain was captured by sequencing in a study of blood T cells in healthy people across ages. Study overall: Per every two T cells, about one barcoded beta molecule was captured by template switching.

Primed by a sample-barcoded 5' primer and a J-beta primer mix, a second PCR proceeded for about 6 to 11 cycles. Each cDNA molecule received a tag from a template-switch adaptor that had 12 random nucleotides. TCRdb fed the 5' RACE reads into MiXCR, producing one record per CDR3 protein. The table shows around 700,000 distinct CDR3 sequences, with roughly 25% occurring only once. Germline V lookup: CDR1 DFQATT, CDR2 SNEGSKA (reference sequence). J was trimmed by 2 bases and V by 2 bases; bases with no gene match: 2. This CDR3 contains 14 residues. These data were likewise used in another study, on T cells of mothers and their children. From that paper: The study obtained over 8 million TCR beta CDR3 reads per mother and around 3 million per child.

The sequence came from a boy younger than 18 in good health. Sequencing was performed on blood. The chain recombines TRBV20-1 with TRBJ2-5; 10 nucleotides agree with TRBD1. This CDR3 is CSARRTGGQETQYF. Written as DNA, the CDR3 is TGCAGTGCTAGACGGACAGGGGGACAAGAGACCCAGTACTTC.